This is a list of T cell receptor beta chains from one sample in a study of blood T cell repertoires in COVID-19. Generated by immunoSEQ multiplex PCR, the TCRdb table keeps only in-frame clones and is missing some. This table has about 120,000 clones, around 89% appearing once. The sequenced sample was peripheral blood. These TCRs come from a human donor with acute or convalescent COVID-19. The donor label of this sample is uncertain. Each CDR3 is given with its conserved first and last residue. A D gene is named only where the DNA matches it firmly. For some rows the clone size is stated as once, few or many, or as a class when expanded; others skip it.

J	V	size	D	DNA	CDR3
TRBJ2-7	TRBV29-1	NA	NA	TGCAGCGTGGAGGGGGGGCGAAGATACGAGCAGTACTTC	CSVEGGRRYEQYF
TRBJ2-1	TRBV7-2	few	TRBD2	TGTGCCAGCAGCCCCCGCCCACAAGCGGGACCGTACGATGAGCAGTTCTTC	CASSPRPQAGPYDEQFF
TRBJ2-1	TRBV4-3	few	TRBD2	TGCGCCAGCAGCCAAGAATTCGGGAGGGTCAATGAGCAGTTCTTC	CASSQEFGRVNEQFF
TRBJ2-7	TRBV9	NA	TRBD2	TGTGCCAGCAGCGTTCAAGCGGGAGGTCTCGACGAGCAGTACTTC	CASSVQAGGLDEQYF
TRBJ1-4	TRBV19	NA	TRBD1	TGTGCCAGTAGTATCGGACAGGCCTTTAATGAAAAACTGTTTTTT	CASSIGQAFNEKLFF
TRBJ1-5	TRBV30	NA	TRBD1	TGTGCCTGGAGTTATCAAACAGGGGGCAATCAGCCCCAGCATTTT	CAWSYQTGGNQPQHF
TRBJ1-1	TRBV6-5	NA	TRBD1	TGTGCCAGCAGTTACGGACAGGGGGGAACTGAAGCTTTCTTT	CASSYGQGGTEAFF
TRBJ1-1	TRBV10-3	NA	TRBD1	TGTGCCATCAGTATTGGGACAGGGAGGAACACTGAAGCTTTCTTT	CAISIGTGRNTEAFF
TRBJ2-1	TRBV19	NA	TRBD2	TGTGCCAGTAGTATCTCAAGCGGGGCCTACAATGAGCAGTTCTTC	CASSISSGAYNEQFF
TRBJ2-5	TRBV6-1	NA	TRBD2	TGTGCCAGCAGTGAATGGGAGGGGACTTTAGGAGAGACCCAGTACTTC	CASSEWEGTLGETQYF
TRBJ1-2	TRBV4-3	NA	NA	TGCGCCAGCAGCCAAGATTTGTCCCTGGGCGGGGGCTACACCTTC	CASSQDLSLGGGYTF
TRBJ1-2	TRBV18	NA	TRBD1	TGTGCCAGCTCGCAGGGACAGGGGGTGGAAGGCTACACCTTC	CASSQGQGVEGYTF
TRBJ1-6	TRBV11-2	NA	NA	TGTGCCAGCAGCCCACGATTCTCTGTCGGGAATTCACCCCTCCACTTT	CASSPRFSVGNSPLHF
TRBJ1-3	TRBV11-2	NA	NA	TGTGCCAGCAGCTTTAGTACCTTTGTCTCTGGAAACACCATATATTTT	CASSFSTFVSGNTIYF
TRBJ2-1	TRBV21-1	NA	NA	TGTGCCAGCAGCAAAGTTGGACCTCTTGGGACTAGCGGTAATGAGCAGTTCTTC	CASSKVGPLGTSGNEQFF
TRBJ2-3	TRBV27	once	NA	TGTGCCAGCAGTTTACCCCCACCTAGGGGTTTGACGCAGTATTTT	CASSLPPPRGLTQYF
TRBJ2-7	TRBV5-1	NA	NA	TGCGCCAGCAGCTTGTCGGCTAGCTCCTACGAGCAGTACTTC	CASSLSASSYEQYF
TRBJ1-3	TRBV19	NA	TRBD1	TGTGCCAGTAGTATATTACAGGGGGCGAGAGGAAACACCATATATTTT	CASSILQGARGNTIYF
TRBJ2-3	TRBV7-9	NA	NA	TGTGCCAGCAGCTTAGCGGGAGCCACAGATACGCAGTATTTT	CASSLAGATDTQYF
TRBJ1-5	TRBV6-5	NA	NA	TGTGCCAGCAGTTACTCGGAGGGCAATCAGCCCCAGCATTTT	CASSYSEGNQPQHF
TRBJ2-7	TRBV29-1	NA	NA	TGCAGCGTTGAAGACGGCGGGGCCCACAGGGGATACTACGAGCAGTACTTC	CSVEDGGAHRGYYEQYF
TRBJ1-1	TRBV6-5	NA	NA	TGTGCCAGACCGCATATCGGGGGTGGACGGGCTTTCTTT	CARPHIGGGRAFF
TRBJ2-2	TRBV18	NA	NA	TGTGCCAGCTCACCACTGATAGAGGAGCTGTTTTTT	CASSPLIEELFF